Reported below is one T cell receptor beta chain. Its specificity is unknown. The sample is drawn from a study of beta chain features in type 1 diabetes. Study outcomes and limitations: It was among patients, rather than healthy donors, that naive, central memory and Treg TCRB repertoires appeared more similar. Using cDNA template may skew counts toward highly expressing activated cells. Insertions at VDJ junctions were less frequent in type 1 diabetes patients. These patients also deleted more nucleotides at the same junctions.

Sequenced material consisted of expressed TCRB transcripts (all of the isolated RNA was reverse transcribed). Data came from immunoSEQ multiplex PCR; TCRdb stores just in-frame clones and leaves some out. In the table there are 300,000 to 350,000 clones, roughly 15% of which are singletons. Looked up from germline, CDR1 is LNHDA and CDR2 is SQIVND (reference sequence). Unmatched junction bases numbered 8, after V lost 7 bases and J lost 5 bases. This CDR3 is built from 15 residues. The gene calls are TRBV19 and TRBJ2-1, with 10 bases matching TRBD1. This TCR derives from a man in his thirties or forties in good health. The sequencing input was central memory CD4+ T cells from blood. The CDR3 protein is CASTLDRGRNNEQFF. The CDR3 DNA sequence: TGTGCCAGTACCCTCGACAGGGGGCGAAACAATGAGCAGTTCTTC.